The 32 T cell receptor beta chains presented below share a single source sample, sequenced in a study of control samples from healthy donors and cancer patients. The method was immunoSEQ multiplex PCR; TCRdb's version includes in-frame clones alone and lacks a portion of them. The sample records roughly 190,000 clones, roughly 91% being singletons. The specimen sequenced was blood. These receptors were collected from a woman in her 30s in good health.

The V gene is TRBV6-5, the J gene TRBJ1-3, with D hard to call. CDR3 length: 13 residues. CDR1 and CDR2 (germline): MNHEY, SVGAGI. V dropped 7 bases and J dropped 2 bases, with 9 bases sitting between them. For the CDR3, the DNA is TGTGCCAGCACCCCTAGTGCTGGAAACACCATATATTTT. Translating gives CASTPSAGNTIYF.

This rearrangement joins TRBV28 to TRBJ1-1; D perhaps matches TRBD1 (5 bases). The CDR3 extends over 12 amino acids. Germline assignment: CDR1 MDHEN and CDR2 SYDVKM. The germline V and J ends were trimmed by 2 bases and 5 bases, with 6 bases remaining between them. The CDR3 coding sequence is TGTGCCAGCAGTTTAGAGGGGACTGAAGCTTTCTTT. Amino acids: CASSLEGTEAFF.

The V call is TRBV19, the J call TRBJ1-2; 9 bases are shared with TRBD1. Germline V CDR1 and CDR2: LNHDA, SQIVND (reference sequence). V gave up 3 bases and J gave up 4 bases; unmatched junction bases: 3. The CDR3 extends over 14 amino acids. This CDR3 is CASSIRDRAYGYTF. The CDR3 region has the DNA TGTGCCAGTAGTATCCGGGACAGGGCCTATGGCTACACCTTC.

This sequence joins TRBV7-6 and TRBJ2-5; 13 positions agree with TRBD2. In germline, CDR1 is SGHVS, CDR2 FNYEAQ. V lost 0 bases, J lost 5 bases, and 6 bases stayed unmatched. The CDR3 consists of 17 residues. DNA for the CDR3: TGTGCCAGCAGCTTAGCAACTAGCGGGGGGGCGAGGGAGACCCAGTACTTC. It is translated as CASSLATSGGARETQYF. The full variable domain, with the rest looked up from reference TRBV7-6 and TRBJ2-5, is GAGVSQSPRYKVTKRGQDVALRCDPISGHVSLYWYRQALGQGPEFLTYFNYEAQQDKSGLPNDRFSAERPEGSISTLTIQRTEQRDSAMYRCASSLATSGGARETQYFGPGTRLLVL.

The chain carries TRBV18 and TRBJ2-1, with unresolved D. Between the trimmed V and J ends, which lost 5 bases and 6 bases, there was a span of 14 bases. This CDR3 contains 14 residues. Germline lookup yields CDR1 KGHSH and CDR2 LQKENI. Here the CDR3 reads CASSVGVPLNEQFF. CDR3 in DNA: TGTGCCAGCTCAGTTGGGGTCCCCCTCAATGAGCAGTTCTTC.

The chain uses TRBV4-2 and TRBJ2-3; 7 bases are a match to TRBD2. The CDR3 has 16 residues. Germline V gives CDR1 LGHNA, CDR2 YNFKEQ. Unmatched junction bases numbered 4, after V lost 0 bases and J lost 1 base. The CDR3 bases are TGTGCCAGCAGCCAAGATGCCCGGGGGGGCACAGATACGCAGTATTTT. Translating it yields CASSQDARGGTDTQYF.

CDR3 protein: CASSPGLAGRDTQYF. For the CDR3, the DNA is TGTGCCAGCAGCCCGGGACTAGCGGGGCGAGATACGCAGTATTTT. This sequence joins TRBV7-3 and TRBJ2-3; 13 bases are a match to TRBD2. V shed 5 bases, J shed 5 bases, and the junction held 4 bases outside the gene matches. The germline V gene has CDR1 SGHTA and CDR2 FQGTGA. The CDR3 runs 15 residues.

The chain is built from TRBV19 and TRBJ1-4; no definite D call. The V end was cut by 5 bases, the J end by 0 bases, with 13 bases between. The length of the CDR3 is 16 residues. Germline values: CDR1 LNHDA, CDR2 SQIVND (reference sequence). The CDR3 DNA reads TGTGCCAGTAGTTTCCGAAGATACGCAACTAATGAAAAACTGTTTTTT. Residues: CASSFRRYATNEKLFF.

V is TRBV7-9 and J is TRBJ2-7, with D possibly TRBD1 on 7 matching bases. The CDR3 is 15 amino acids. Germline V CDR1 and CDR2: SEHNR, FQNEAQ (reference sequence). V lost 3 bases, J lost 2 bases, and 14 bases lay in between. CDR3 residues: CASSLRDRLAYEQYF. CDR3 bases: TGTGCCAGCAGCTTGAGGGACAGACTAGCCTACGAGCAGTACTTC. Complete variable domain (other parts from reference TRBV7-9 and TRBJ2-7): DTGVSQNPRHKITKRGQNVTFRCDPISEHNRLYWYRQTLGQGPEFLTYFQNEAQLEKSRLLSDRFSAERPKGSFSTLEIQRTEQGDSAMYLCASSLRDRLAYEQYFGPGTRLTVT.

To note about this clone: Other DNA variants within this sample encode the same CDR3. The rearrangement joins TRBV27 to TRBJ1-2; 7 nucleotides line up with TRBD1. J lost 4 bases, V lost 5 bases, and 4 bases had no gene match. Germline lookup yields CDR1 MNHEY and CDR2 SMNVEV (reference sequence). This CDR3 has 13 residues. CDR3: CASSPRQGYGYTF. CDR3 nucleotides: TGTGCCAGCAGTCCCCGACAGGGCTATGGCTACACCTTC.

This chain connects TRBV29-1 to TRBJ1-5; TRBD1 aligns across 9 bases. The germline V gene encodes CDR1 SQVTM and CDR2 ANQGSEA. V shed 5 bases, J shed 7 bases, and the junction held 6 bases outside the gene matches. The CDR3 covers 13 residues. CDR3 sequence: CSVRTGDGQPQHF. CDR3 DNA: TGCAGCGTTCGGACAGGGGACGGGCAGCCCCAGCATTTT.

This chain links TRBV5-4 with TRBJ2-7; D gene unclear. The V and J ends lost 5 bases and 0 bases respectively, with 6 bases between them. Germline V gene lookup returns CDR1 SGHNT and CDR2 YYREEE (reference sequence). The CDR3 is 12 residues long. This CDR3 reads CASSVDSYEQYF. DNA of the CDR3: TGTGCCAGCAGTGTGGACTCCTACGAGCAGTACTTC.

This sequence joins TRBV5-6 and TRBJ2-5; TRBD1 agrees at 9 bases. V lost 4 bases, J lost 5 bases, and 6 bases stayed unmatched. This CDR3 is built from 14 residues. Germline CDR1 is SGHDT and CDR2 is YYEEEE. CDR3 bases: TGTGCCAGCAGCACCAGACAGGGGGTCGAGACCCAGTACTTC. Translating it yields CASSTRQGVETQYF.

V is TRBV2 and J is TRBJ2-5, with no clear D. Germline CDR1 and CDR2: SNHLY and FYNNEI. The CDR3 is made up of 13 amino acids. V lost 2 bases, J lost 2 bases, and 6 bases lay in between. This chain's CDR3 is CASSELRQETQYF. The CDR3 DNA sequence: TGTGCCAGCAGTGAATTGCGGCAAGAGACCCAGTACTTC.

The chain combines TRBV6-6 with TRBJ2-6; TRBD1 matches 7 bases. The CDR3 loop spans 14 amino acids. Trimming removed 5 bases from V and 4 bases from J; junction bases left unmatched: 2. Germline values: CDR1 MNHNY, CDR2 SVGAGI (reference sequence). DNA of the CDR3: TGTGCCAGCAGTACAGGGGCCGGGGCCAACGTCCTGACTTTC. Protein sequence: CASSTGAGANVLTF.

This chain links TRBV9 with TRBJ1-1, with a possible D match to TRBD1 (6 bases). The CDR3 is 15 amino acids. V shed 3 bases and J shed 1 base, with 13 bases lying between them. CDR1 and CDR2 from the germline V gene are SGDLS and YYNGEE. CDR3 nucleotides: TGTGCCAGCAGCGACAGGGTGGGAGGGAACACTGAAGCTTTCTTT. Its translation: CASSDRVGGNTEAFF.

The chain recombines TRBV27 with TRBJ2-5; 7 bases line up with TRBD1. The CDR3 covers 14 residues. V shed 3 bases, J shed 5 bases, and the junction held 6 bases outside the gene matches. Per the germline V gene, CDR1 is MNHEY and CDR2 is SMNVEV (reference sequence). The CDR3 DNA reads as TGTGCCAGCAGTTTCCAGGGGGAGAGGGAGACCCAGTACTTC. Translation: CASSFQGERETQYF.

This clone was detected only once. The chain carries TRBV27 and TRBJ2-1; TRBD2 matches at 12 bases. V lost 5 bases to trimming and J lost 2 bases; unmatched junction nucleotides: 1. Germline assignment: CDR1 MNHEY and CDR2 SMNVEV (reference sequence). The CDR3 sequence is 15 residues long. As DNA, the CDR3 is TGTGCCAGCAGTCCTAGCGGGGGGGCCTACAATGAGCAGTTCTTC. Amino acids: CASSPSGGAYNEQFF.

The DNA for the CDR3 is TGTGCCAGTAGTATAGGGGAGGTTTCCAATCAGCCCCAGCATTTT. This sequence encodes CASSIGEVSNQPQHF. The V and J genes are TRBV19 and TRBJ1-5; unclear D gene. CDR1 is LNHDA, CDR2 SQIVND, per germline (reference sequence). CDR3 length equals 15 residues. V shed 1 base and J shed 3 bases, with 10 bases lying between them.

V usage is TRBV12-3 or TRBV12-4 and J usage is TRBJ1-3; D is perhaps TRBD1 (6 bases). Trimming took 6 bases from V and 4 from J, leaving 10 bases between them. The CDR3 is made up of 13 amino acids. The CDR3 bases are TGTGCCAGCAGAGGGGGTCCCGGAAACACCATATATTTT. Residues: CASRGGPGNTIYF.

With regard to this clone: This CDR3 is also generated by other DNA sequences in the sample. The chain is built from TRBV6-2 or TRBV6-3 and TRBJ2-1; D gene uncertain. Germline values: CDR1 MNHEY, CDR2 SVGEGT. The CDR3 is made up of 14 amino acids. Trimming stripped 2 bases from V and 0 bases from J, with 5 bases between. Here the CDR3 reads CASSYSDSYNEQFF. For the CDR3, the DNA is TGTGCCAGCAGTTACAGTGACTCCTACAATGAGCAGTTCTTC.

V usage is TRBV27 and J usage is TRBJ1-2; 7 positions agree with TRBD1. Per the germline V gene, CDR1 is MNHEY and CDR2 is SMNVEV (reference sequence). J lost 4 bases, V lost 4 bases, and 3 bases had no gene match. This CDR3 comprises 13 residues. CDR3 DNA sequence: TGTGCCAGCAGTTCTAGACAGGGCTATGGCTACACCTTC. It is translated as CASSSRQGYGYTF.

J is TRBJ2-5 and V is TRBV18, with D possibly TRBD1 on 6 matching bases. Trimming cost V 3 bases and J 5 bases, with 10 bases left between them. Germline values: CDR1 KGHSH, CDR2 LQKENI. The CDR3 totals 13 residues. The CDR3 is CASSPPGVETQYF. The CDR3 DNA reads as TGTGCCAGCTCACCTCCAGGGGTCGAGACCCAGTACTTC.

The chain employs TRBV4-1 and TRBJ1-2; perhaps TRBD1 as D (6 bases). This CDR3 comprises 15 residues. With 1 base removed from V and 1 base from J, the gap between germline ends came to 10 bases. CDR1 is MGHRA, CDR2 YSYEKL, per germline. CDR3 in DNA: TGCGCCAGCAGCCAAGCCGGACAGAATAACTATGGCTACACCTTC. Protein product: CASSQAGQNNYGYTF.

The chain uses TRBV7-3 and TRBJ2-2, with 9 bases fitting TRBD1. J lost 5 bases, V lost 5 bases, and 6 bases had no gene match. The length of the CDR3 is 15 residues. Germline V CDR1 and CDR2: SGHTA, FQGTGA. The CDR3 spells CASSPGQGETGELFF. The CDR3 nucleotides read TGTGCCAGCAGCCCGGGACAGGGTGAGACCGGGGAGCTGTTTTTT.

The V call is TRBV10-3, the J call TRBJ2-7; 11 bases are a match to TRBD1. The germline V gene has CDR1 ENHRY and CDR2 SYGVKD. This CDR3 region has 15 residues. V lost 3 bases to trimming and J lost 4 bases; unmatched junction nucleotides: 5. Here the CDR3 reads CAISDNRDRGYEQYF. DNA for the CDR3: TGTGCCATCAGTGACAACCGGGACAGGGGGTACGAGCAGTACTTC.

The CDR3: CASSLAPGAGYTF. The CDR3 DNA reads as TGTGCCAGCAGCTTAGCCCCAGGGGCTGGCTACACCTTC. This rearrangement joins TRBV11-3 to TRBJ1-2; the D gene is possibly TRBD1 (6 bases). Trimming shortened V by 1 base and J by 7 bases, and 10 bases separated the two germline ends. The CDR3 covers 13 residues. Looked up from germline, CDR1 is SGHNT and CDR2 is YENEEA.

The chain carries TRBV6-5 and TRBJ1-1; 7 bases match TRBD1. The length of the CDR3 is 14 residues. Unmatched junction bases numbered 5, after V lost 3 bases and J lost 4 bases. The germline gives CDR1 MNHEY, CDR2 SVGAGI. The CDR3 DNA sequence: TGTGCCAGCAGTTATTCCACAGGGGTCACTGAAGCTTTCTTT. Protein product: CASSYSTGVTEAFF.

The chain uses TRBV12-5 and TRBJ1-2; D is unclear. This CDR3 has 12 amino acids. Germline CDR1 and CDR2: LGHNT and FRNRAP. V lost 4 bases, J lost 4 bases, and 7 bases lay in between. The CDR3: CASGSGIYGYTF. The CDR3 DNA reads TGTGCTAGTGGTTCGGGGATCTATGGCTACACCTTC.

The chain is built from TRBV12-5 and TRBJ2-2; D remains ambiguous. Germline CDR1 reads LGHNT; CDR2 reads FRNRAP. The CDR3 has 13 residues. The V end lost 3 bases, the J end lost 1 base, and 3 bases lay between the germline ends. The CDR3 is CASGLQNTGELFF. CDR3 in DNA: TGTGCTAGTGGTTTACAGAACACCGGGGAGCTGTTTTTT.

The chain combines TRBV28 with TRBJ2-2, with a tentative D call TRBD2 (5 bases). V gave up 2 bases and J gave up 7 bases, with 8 bases separating them. In germline, CDR1 is MDHEN, CDR2 SYDVKM. This CDR3 has 13 residues. This chain's CDR3 is CASSLLAGGELFF. The CDR3 region has the DNA TGTGCCAGCAGTTTACTAGCTGGCGGGGAGCTGTTTTTT.

This sequence joins TRBV25-1 and TRBJ2-5; D could derive from TRBD1 or TRBD2 (5 bases each). Germline loops: CDR1 MGHDK, CDR2 SYGVNS. V was trimmed by 3 bases and J by 2 bases, leaving 13 bases between them. CDR3 length: 15 amino acids. CDR3 coding DNA: TGTGCCAGCAGTGACCCGGGACGGCTACAAGAGACCCAGTACTTC. Translated: CASSDPGRLQETQYF.